A single sample gave rise to the 10 T cell receptor beta chains below, sequenced in a study of T cell responses to AZD1222 COVID-19 vaccine. Only in-frame clones appear in the TCRdb table, and some are missing; sequencing was by immunoSEQ multiplex PCR. This table holds 100,000 to 150,000 clones, roughly 89% found once. The source material was peripheral blood, sampled on day 0 of MenACWY control vaccination. The receptors stem from an adult in good health.

This clone has only one observation. The J gene is TRBJ2-7, the V gene TRBV29-1; 12 positions agree with TRBD1. The length of the CDR3 is 14 residues. V was pared by 6 bases and J by 6 bases, with 9 bases of the junction left unmatched. CDR1 is SQVTM, CDR2 ANQGSEA, per germline. The CDR3 DNA reads as TGCAGCGTCGCCAGAGGGACAGGGGGCAGCGAGCAGTACTTC. It codes for CSVARGTGGSEQYF.

The chain links TRBV19 to TRBJ2-6; D is undetermined. The CDR3 consists of 14 residues. V was clipped by 9 bases and J by 1 base, with 10 bases between them. CDR1 is LNHDA, CDR2 SQIVND, per germline (reference sequence). The CDR3 DNA is TGTGCCAGCCTACCTCAATCTGGGGCCAACGTCCTGACTTTC. This sequence encodes CASLPQSGANVLTF. The whole variable domain, remainder taken from reference TRBV19 and TRBJ2-6, is DGGITQSPKYLFRKEGQNVTLSCEQNLNHDAMYWYRQDPGQGLRLIYYSQIVNDFQKGDIAEGYSVSREKKESFPLTVTSAQKNPTAFYLCASLPQSGANVLTFGAGSRLTVL.

The chain links TRBV6-5 to TRBJ1-5, with D hard to call. CDR1 and CDR2 from the germline V gene are MNHEY and SVGAGI. The length of the CDR3 is 16 residues. V lost 0 bases, J lost 2 bases, and 11 bases lay in between. The CDR3 DNA is TGTGCCAGCAGTTACTCGTCCCGGGGAGGCAATCAGCCCCAGCATTTT. Translation gives CASSYSSRGGNQPQHF.

The V and J genes are TRBV5-1 and TRBJ2-2; 8 bases line up with TRBD1. V dropped 4 bases and J dropped 0; count of bases not matched to a gene: 5. Germline CDR1 SGHRS, CDR2 YFSETQ. The CDR3 sequence is 16 residues long. CDR3 DNA sequence: TGCGCCAGCAGCGAGAGGACAGGGACGAACACCGGGGAGCTGTTTTTT. Translated, it gives CASSERTGTNTGELFF. The entire variable domain, with the rest obtained from reference TRBV5-1 and TRBJ2-2, is as follows: KAGVTQTPRYLIKTRGQQVTLSCSPISGHRSVSWYQQTPGQGLQFLFEYFSETQRNKGNFPGRFSGRQFSNSRSEMNVSTLELGDSALYLCASSERTGTNTGELFFGEGSRLTVL.

In its sample, this clone was seen a few times. The chain couples TRBV11-2 to TRBJ2-3; possible D gene TRBD2, 6 bases. Germline CDR1 reads SGHAT; CDR2 reads FQNNGV. The CDR3 has 12 amino acids. V gave up 5 bases and J gave up 4 bases, with 7 bases separating them. This CDR3 is CASSPGADTQYF. CDR3 nucleotide sequence: TGTGCCAGCAGCCCGGGGGCAGATACGCAGTATTTT.

J is TRBJ1-5 and V is TRBV27; no firm D call. Per the germline V gene, CDR1 is MNHEY and CDR2 is SMNVEV (reference sequence). Deletions cut 1 base from V and 0 bases from J, with 7 bases between. There are 15 residues in the CDR3. Here the CDR3 DNA reads TGTGCCAGCAGTTTATGGGCAGATAGCAATCAGCCCCAGCATTTT. This gives the protein CASSLWADSNQPQHF.

The CDR3 loop is CASSITSGRALFNEQFF. In nucleotides, the CDR3 is TGTGCCAGTAGTATAACTAGCGGGAGGGCCTTATTCAATGAGCAGTTCTTC. The chain uses TRBV19 and TRBJ2-1; 13 bases match TRBD2. The germline V gene encodes CDR1 LNHDA and CDR2 SQIVND (reference sequence). V trimming: 2 bases; J trimming: 6 bases; junction bases outside the gene matches: 7. The CDR3 is 17 amino acids.

The chain joins TRBV6-6 to TRBJ2-1; 10 bases agree with TRBD2. The CDR3 loop spans 15 amino acids. Germline CDR1 is MNHNY and CDR2 is SVGAGI (reference sequence). After removal of 2 bases from V and 8 bases from J, the junction contained 6 bases not matched to a gene. Here the CDR3 DNA reads TGTGCCAGCAGTTACGCGGCTAGCGGGAGCTATGAGCAGTTCTTC. This sequence encodes CASSYAASGSYEQFF.

The chain is built from TRBV2 and TRBJ1-5, with 9 bases identical to TRBD1. Germline assignment: CDR1 SNHLY and CDR2 FYNNEI. The CDR3 has 15 amino acids. Trimming at V came to 7 bases and at J to 7 bases, leaving 11 bases not matched to a gene. CDR3: CASTWGGQGPQPQHF. CDR3 DNA: TGTGCCAGCACCTGGGGGGGACAGGGACCACAGCCCCAGCATTTT.

The J gene is TRBJ1-1, the V gene TRBV7-9; D unclear. Germline-derived CDR1 and CDR2 are SEHNR and FQNEAQ (reference sequence). The CDR3 runs to 16 residues. The V end lost 3 bases, the J end lost 0 bases, and 14 bases lay between the germline ends. The CDR3 DNA reads TGTGCCAGCAGCTTGGGGTACAACCACATGAACACTGAAGCTTTCTTT. Translated: CASSLGYNHMNTEAFF. The full variable domain, rest sourced from reference TRBV7-9 and TRBJ1-1, is DTGVSQNPRHKITKRGQNVTFRCDPISEHNRLYWYRQTLGQGPEFLTYFQNEAQLEKSRLLSDRFSAERPKGSFSTLEIQRTEQGDSAMYLCASSLGYNHMNTEAFFGQGTRLTVV.